The T cell receptor (beta chain) described here comes from a study of OX40 agonist ivuxolimab in advanced cancers. From germline, CDR1 is MNHEY and CDR2 SVGAGI. Trimming at V came to 6 bases and at J to 3 bases, leaving 7 bases not matched to a gene. CDR3 length: 15 residues. Assay: immunoSEQ multiplex PCR; the TCRdb copy retains only in-frame clones and omits some. The table lists 100,000 to 120,000 clones, 89% of them singletons. The chain is built from TRBV6-5 and TRBJ1-5; 8 nucleotides line up with TRBD1. The material sequenced was CD4+ or CD8+ T cells sorted from blood, taken in a trial of the OX40 agonist ivuxolimab. The clonotype was recovered from an adult with an advanced solid tumor such as melanoma, head and neck, liver or kidney cancer. The CDR3 loop reads CASSRQGLDNQPQHF. CDR3 nucleotides: TGTGCCAGCAGCAGACAGGGGTTGGACAATCAGCCCCAGCATTTT.